Below are 14 T cell receptor beta chains sequenced from a single sample in a study of T cells in Graves' hyperthyroidism and ophthalmopathy. It was RNA transcripts that yielded the amplified TCR beta CDR3 regions. A first-round RT-PCR of the TCR CDR3 used the HTBI primer set. TCRdb processed the multiplex PCR reads anew with MiXCR; each CDR3 protein has one entry. The sample consists of a few hundred thousand distinct CDR3 sequences, roughly a fifth of them appearing once. The source material was blood. These TCRs come from a man aged 45 to 65 with Graves' ophthalmopathy.

This clonotype was found a few times. J is TRBJ2-7 and V is TRBV6-1; TRBD2 matches 14 bases. Germline assignment: CDR1 MNHNS and CDR2 SASEGT. After removal of 6 bases from V and 6 bases from J, the junction contained 7 bases not matched to a gene. The CDR3 is 15 residues long. The CDR3 region has the DNA TGTGCCAGCAGCCGCGGACTAGCGGGAGGCGGCGAGCAGTACTTC. It is translated as CASSRGLAGGGEQYF.

In its sample, this clonotype was seen many times. This rearrangement joins TRBV6-1 to TRBJ2-7, with 8 nucleotides matching TRBD1. The CDR3 runs to 15 residues. After removal of 6 bases from V and 6 bases from J, the junction contained 13 bases not matched to a gene. Germline loops: CDR1 MNHNS, CDR2 SASEGT. The CDR3 protein is CASSPALTGAAEQYF. The DNA of the CDR3 is TGTGCCAGCAGCCCGGCGCTGACAGGGGCGGCCGAGCAGTACTTC.

This rearrangement joins TRBV7-9 to TRBJ1-2; D call uncertain. V lost 1 base, J lost 5 bases, and 11 bases lay in between. Looked up from germline, CDR1 is SEHNR and CDR2 is FQNEAQ (reference sequence). This CDR3 comprises 14 residues. The CDR3 protein is CASSLGRAQYGYTF. CDR3 DNA: TGTGCCAGCAGCTTAGGGAGGGCCCAGTATGGCTACACCTTC.

The chain carries TRBV3-1 and TRBJ1-3; D is uncertain. Germline V CDR1 and CDR2: LGHDT, YNNKEL (reference sequence). Trimming pared 4 bases from V and 0 bases from J, leaving 7 bases between. CDR3 length: 14 amino acids. The CDR3 DNA reads as TGTGCCAGCAGCCTCGTGACCTCTGGAAACACCATATATTTT. Residues: CASSLVTSGNTIYF.

Many counts were recorded for this clonotype. The chain combines TRBV6-5 with TRBJ2-7; 9 positions agree with TRBD2. The CDR3 runs 17 residues. CDR1 MNHEY and CDR2 SVGAGI come from the germline V gene. After removal of 0 bases from V and 2 bases from J, the junction contained 8 bases not matched to a gene. CDR3 DNA sequence: TGTGCCAGCAGTTACTCGAGTGCCCTAGCGGGACCCTACGAGCAGTACTTC. Translation gives CASSYSSALAGPYEQYF.

This chain links TRBV5-4 with TRBJ1-2; weak D call: TRBD1 (5 bases). Trimming took 4 bases from V and 4 from J, leaving 17 bases between them. CDR3 size: 15 residues. Germline-derived CDR1 and CDR2 are SGHNT and YYREEE (reference sequence). CDR3 DNA sequence: TGTGCCAGCAGCCTTCGACAGTTGAGCGGCTATGGCTACACCTTC. As protein: CASSLRQLSGYGYTF.

V usage is TRBV29-1 and J usage is TRBJ1-2; 8 nucleotides match TRBD1. J was trimmed by 12 bases and V by 5 bases; bases with no gene match: 14. Per the germline V gene, CDR1 is SQVTM and CDR2 is ANQGSEA. This CDR3 region has 13 residues. The CDR3 bases are TGCAGCGTTTCGACAGGGGAAGTAAGCGGCCACACCTTC. Protein product: CSVSTGEVSGHTF.

V gene TRBV28 combines with J gene TRBJ2-2; unclear D gene. The germline gives CDR1 MDHEN, CDR2 SYDVKM. The length of the CDR3 is 14 residues. Between the trimmed V and J ends, which lost 5 bases and 6 bases, there was a span of 13 bases. The CDR3 is CASSTRLQAGELFF. CDR3 nucleotides: TGTGCCAGCAGTACCAGGCTACAAGCCGGGGAGCTGTTTTTT.

There are a few counts of this clonotype. J is TRBJ2-2 and V is TRBV6-1, with 8 bases aligning to TRBD2. The CDR3 loop spans 18 amino acids. Germline V gene data show CDR1 as MNHNS and CDR2 as SASEGT. Trimming took 7 bases from V and 3 from J; bases not matched to a gene: 16. CDR3 amino acids: CASITRSGASGYTGELFF. The CDR3 DNA is TGTGCCAGCATTACCCGGTCCGGAGCTAGCGGGTACACCGGGGAGCTGTTTTTT.

CDR3 region: CATSRDRLAGTYEQYF. The DNA for the CDR3 is TGTGCCACCAGCAGAGATAGACTAGCGGGTACCTACGAGCAGTACTTC. This chain connects TRBV15 to TRBJ2-7; TRBD2 agrees at 10 bases. From germline, CDR1 is LNHNV and CDR2 YYDKDF (reference sequence). The CDR3 sequence is 16 residues long. With 0 bases clipped from V and 2 bases from J, the junction kept 4 bases outside the gene matches.

V and J are TRBV28 and TRBJ2-5; D is possibly TRBD1 (6 bases). The CDR3 has 15 residues. Trimming shortened V by 0 bases and J by 3 bases, and 11 bases separated the two germline ends. Germline V gene data show CDR1 as MDHEN and CDR2 as SYDVKM. This CDR3 is CASSLWGAGKETQYF. The CDR3, as DNA: TGTGCCAGCAGTTTATGGGGGGCTGGGAAAGAGACCCAGTACTTC.

V usage is TRBV6-1 and J usage is TRBJ2-7; a possible D gene is TRBD1 (6 bases). Germline CDR1 reads MNHNS; CDR2 reads SASEGT. The CDR3 runs 14 residues. Deletions cut 8 bases from V and 4 bases from J, with 18 bases between. The CDR3 nucleotides read TGTGCCAGCCACCCCCGGACAGACGATTACGAGCAGTACTTC. Amino acid sequence: CASHPRTDDYEQYF.

At least ten counts were recorded for this clonotype. The genes are TRBV5-1 and TRBJ2-3; D gene ambiguous. CDR1 and CDR2 from the germline V gene are SGHRS and YFSETQ. The germline V and J ends were trimmed by 4 bases and 6 bases, with 9 bases remaining between them. The CDR3 extends over 12 amino acids. CDR3 bases: TGCGCCAGCAGCCCCTCCGATGATACGCAGTATTTT. This gives the protein CASSPSDDTQYF.

This rearrangement joins TRBV5-8 to TRBJ1-6; no definite D call. Germline-derived CDR1 and CDR2 are SGHTS and YDEGEE. CDR3 length: 11 amino acids. Trimming took off 0 bases at V and 10 bases at J, with 2 bases between the two ends. The chain's CDR3 is CASSLVSPLHF. In nucleotides, the CDR3 is TGTGCCAGCAGCTTGGTATCACCCCTCCACTTT.